This T cell receptor beta chain was captured in a study of cytomegalovirus exposure and HLA in healthy donors. Study summary: Inside one of the first data releases sat around 85 million unique TCRs taken from HLA-typed donors.

This CDR3 contains 15 residues. The V gene's germline CDR1 is SGHAT and CDR2 FQNNGV. Trimming at V came to 6 bases and at J to 0 bases, leaving 6 bases not matched to a gene. 13 Jbeta primers and 60 Vbeta primers were used for the PCR. Assay: immunoSEQ multiplex PCR; the TCRdb copy retains only in-frame clones and omits some. Of about 130,000 clones listed, 65% to 75% are singletons. Sequenced input: PBMCs. This TCR was recovered from a man aged 35-49 years in good health and CMV-seropositive. V usage is TRBV11-2 and J usage is TRBJ2-3; 7 nucleotides match TRBD2. The CDR3 loop is CASSWASGSTDTQYF. CDR3 nucleotides: TGTGCCAGCAGTTGGGCTAGCGGTAGCACAGATACGCAGTATTTT. Looking up the rest from reference TRBV11-2 and TRBJ2-3 gives the full variable domain: EAGVAQSPRYKIIEKRQSVAFWCNPISGHATLYWYQQILGQGPKLLIQFQNNGVVDDSQLPKDRFSAERLKGVDSTLKIQPAKLEDSAVYLCASSWASGSTDTQYFGPGTRLTVL.